This T cell receptor beta chain was recovered during a study of blood T cell repertoires in COVID-19. TCRdb's copy holds only in-frame clones and misses some; the assay was immunoSEQ multiplex PCR. The sample contains under 250,000 clones, around four fifths of which appear only once. The sequenced sample was peripheral blood. The TCR was taken from a woman between 70 and 85 years old with acute or convalescent COVID-19.

The CDR3, as DNA: TGTGCCGTAAAGACCCAGGGGGCAGACTACGAGCAGTACTTC. Translated: CAVKTQGADYEQYF. This chain connects TRBV28 to TRBJ2-7; 8 nucleotides agree with TRBD1. The CDR3 has 14 residues. Germline trimming cut 11 bases from V and 3 bases from J; bases unmatched to any gene: 12. Germline CDR1 and CDR2: MDHEN and SYDVKM.